A single sample is the source of the 23 T cell receptor beta chains below, sequenced in a study of blood T cell repertoires in COVID-19. Profiled with immunoSEQ multiplex PCR; TCRdb holds only in-frame clones, not every one. The sample yields over 65,000 clones, under 90% seen once. The source material was peripheral blood. The receptors here all came from a woman between 35 and 50 years old with active or convalescent COVID-19.

The chain has TRBV12-3 or TRBV12-4 and TRBJ1-5; D perhaps matches TRBD1 (5 bases). V was shortened by 3 bases and J by 3 bases, with 6 bases between the two germline ends. The CDR3 runs 13 residues. DNA of the CDR3: TGTGCCAGCAGTTTGGGACTCAATCAGCCCCAGCATTTT. Encoded protein: CASSLGLNQPQHF.

For the CDR3, the DNA is TGTGCCAGTAGTATTGGGGGGACAGGGGGATTGAAGAACACTGAAGCTTTCTTT. Protein sequence: CASSIGGTGGLKNTEAFF. The chain combines TRBV19 with TRBJ1-1; 11 bases align to TRBD1. The V gene end was trimmed by 3 bases and the J gene end by 1 base; junction bases not matched to a gene: 10. From germline, CDR1 is LNHDA and CDR2 SQIVND (reference sequence). The CDR3 is made up of 18 amino acids.

V is TRBV7-3 and J is TRBJ2-6; tentatively, D is TRBD1 (5 bases). The CDR3 consists of 19 residues. Germline CDR1 and CDR2: SGHTA and FQGTGA. Trimming cost V 5 bases and J 0 bases, with 20 bases left between them. The CDR3 bases are TGTGCCAGCAGCCCCCTTTTCCAGGGTACCCTCTCTGGGGCCAACGTCCTGACTTTC. Translation gives CASSPLFQGTLSGANVLTF. Supplemented by reference TRBV7-3 and TRBJ2-6, the full variable domain reads GAGVSQTPSNKVTEKGKYVELRCDPISGHTALYWYRQSLGQGPEFLIYFQGTGAADDSGLPNDRFFAVRPEGSVSTLKIQRTERGDSAVYLCASSPLFQGTLSGANVLTFGAGSRLTVL.

The rearrangement joins TRBV19 to TRBJ1-6; D gene uncertain. Germline loops: CDR1 LNHDA, CDR2 SQIVND (reference sequence). The CDR3 covers 14 residues. Trimming removed 4 bases at V and 6 bases at J, with 10 bases between. CDR3 bases: TGTGCCAGTAGTAACGGACTGGGTAATTCACCCCTCCACTTT. Protein sequence: CASSNGLGNSPLHF.

The CDR3 here is CASSEVEGLSAFF. CDR3 DNA: TGTGCCAGCAGCGAAGTGGAGGGGTTGTCAGCTTTCTTT. The chain joins TRBV9 to TRBJ1-1, with a weak D call TRBD1 (5 bases). CDR3 length: 13 residues. Per the germline V gene, CDR1 is SGDLS and CDR2 is YYNGEE. Trimming removed 3 bases from V and 10 bases from J, with 16 bases in between.

The chain recombines TRBV11-3 with TRBJ2-7, with TRBD2 identical over 7 bases. The CDR3 runs to 15 residues. Germline V gene sequence: CDR1 SGHNT, CDR2 YENEEA. Trimming removed 0 bases from V and 2 bases from J; junction bases left unmatched: 4. The CDR3 nucleotides read TGTGCCAGCAGCTTAGAGGGGGGGGTTACCTACGAGCAGTACTTC. Translated, it gives CASSLEGGVTYEQYF.

The table lists this clone with a count of one. The V and J genes are TRBV29-1 and TRBJ2-3, with D possibly being TRBD2 (6 bases). The length of the CDR3 is 16 residues. Germline CDR1 and CDR2: SQVTM and ANQGSEA. Trimming took off 4 bases at V and 2 bases at J, with 19 bases between the two ends. The CDR3 reads CSVVSLASAYTDTQYF. As DNA, the CDR3 is TGCAGCGTTGTTTCCCTGGCTAGCGCCTACACAGATACGCAGTATTTT.

The table lists this clone with many counts. The chain uses TRBV11-2 and TRBJ1-1, with 8 positions matching TRBD1. Germline V gives CDR1 SGHAT, CDR2 FQNNGV. This CDR3 is 16 amino acids long. V lost 3 bases, J lost 1 base, and 7 bases stayed unmatched. The CDR3 nucleotides are TGTGCCAGCAGCTTTCGTCCCGGGACAGGGAACACTGAAGCTTTCTTT. Translated: CASSFRPGTGNTEAFF.

This sequence joins TRBV5-8 and TRBJ1-5; D is possibly TRBD1 (5 bases). Germline loops: CDR1 SGHTS, CDR2 YDEGEE. The V and J ends lost 1 base and 5 bases respectively, with 10 bases between them. This CDR3 spans 14 amino acids. The DNA for the CDR3 is TGTGCCAGCAGCTTGCTGTCGGGGGATCAGCCCCAGCATTTT. Encoded protein: CASSLLSGDQPQHF.

This clone was picked up one time. The chain uses TRBV29-1 and TRBJ2-4; weak D call: TRBD1 (6 bases). Trimming pared 2 bases from V and 9 bases from J, leaving 11 bases between. Germline CDR1 is SQVTM and CDR2 is ANQGSEA. The CDR3 runs to 12 residues. DNA for the CDR3: TGCAGCGTTGAACAGGGGATCGGCATTCAGTACTTC. Its protein is CSVEQGIGIQYF.

The chain employs TRBV7-2 and TRBJ2-2; no reliable D call. Trimming left V 5 bases short and J 7 bases short, with 11 bases between. The germline gives CDR1 SGHTA, CDR2 FQGNSA. This CDR3 region has 13 residues. The CDR3 sequence is CASSLRLGGELFF. The CDR3 DNA reads TGTGCCAGCAGCCTGCGGCTGGGCGGGGAGCTGTTTTTT.

The rearrangement joins TRBV28 to TRBJ2-2, with TRBD1 identical over 10 bases. Germline V gene lookup returns CDR1 MDHEN and CDR2 SYDVKM. The CDR3 covers 18 residues. After removal of 4 bases from V and 0 bases from J, the junction contained 8 bases not matched to a gene. In nucleotides, the CDR3 is TGTGCCAGCAGTTCCTTCTTGACAGGGGGCCCGAACACCGGGGAGCTGTTTTTT. Its translation is CASSSFLTGGPNTGELFF.

The V gene is TRBV19, the J gene TRBJ2-5, with 10 bases fitting TRBD2. The ends lost 4 bases at V and 5 bases at J; junction bases unmatched: 10. This CDR3 has 16 amino acids. Germline V gene data show CDR1 as LNHDA and CDR2 as SQIVND (reference sequence). The CDR3 DNA sequence: TGTGCCAGTAGTACTCAAATACTAGCGGGAAGGGAGACCCAGTACTTC. This translates into CASSTQILAGRETQYF.

The genes are TRBV7-2 and TRBJ1-1, with D maybe TRBD1 (5 bases). The V gene lost 0 bases and the J gene lost 9 bases, with 11 bases spanning the gap. CDR1 and CDR2 from the germline V gene are SGHTA and FQGNSA. The CDR3 consists of 13 residues. The DNA of the CDR3 is TGTGCCAGCAGCTTAGCTCCGGGGGGAAAAGCTTTCTTT. Its translation: CASSLAPGGKAFF.

This chain uses TRBV24-1 with TRBJ2-3; D may be TRBD2 (5 bases). V lost 5 bases and J 6 bases, leaving 17 bases between the germline ends. Germline values: CDR1 KGHDR, CDR2 SFDVKD. The CDR3 sequence is 15 residues long. The CDR3 DNA sequence: TGTGCCACCAGTGGAGGTGTCGGGATGGAGGATACGCAGTATTTT. This codes for CATSGGVGMEDTQYF.

The CDR3 DNA sequence: TGTGCCAGCTCGTCGGGAGGGACAGTCTACGAGCAGTACTTC. Amino acid sequence: CASSSGGTVYEQYF. The rearrangement links TRBV18 to TRBJ2-7, with D possibly TRBD2 on 8 matching bases. This CDR3 contains 14 residues. The germline V and J ends were trimmed by 6 bases and 3 bases, with 15 bases remaining between them. The germline CDR1 and CDR2 sequences are KGHSH and LQKENI.

This chain uses TRBV6-5 with TRBJ1-6; maybe TRBD1 (5 bases). V gave up 4 bases and J gave up 11 bases, with 18 bases separating them. Germline loops: CDR1 MNHEY, CDR2 SVGAGI. This CDR3 has 15 residues. CDR3 in DNA: TGTGCCAGCAGTTTCCTTTACCGGACACTCACACCCCTCCACTTT. It codes for CASSFLYRTLTPLHF.

The chain links TRBV5-6 to TRBJ1-2, with D tentatively TRBD1 (6 bases). The V gene lost 4 bases and the J gene lost 5 bases, with 15 bases spanning the gap. Per germline, CDR1 SGHDT and CDR2 YYEEEE. CDR3 size: 14 residues. CDR3 loop: CASSPTGRGYGYTF. CDR3 coding DNA: TGTGCCAGCAGCCCTACAGGGAGGGGGTATGGCTACACCTTC.

The chain links TRBV7-8 to TRBJ2-2; D unresolved. V gave up 5 bases and J gave up 5 bases, with 6 bases separating them. CDR1 and CDR2 (germline): SGHVS, FQNEAQ. CDR3 length: 12 residues. The CDR3 reads CASSHITGELFF. The CDR3 DNA is TGTGCCAGCAGCCATATAACCGGGGAGCTGTTTTTT.

This clone turned up a few times. The chain joins TRBV28 to TRBJ2-7; tentative D call: TRBD1 (6 bases). CDR1 is MDHEN and CDR2 is SYDVKM in the germline V gene. This CDR3 is 15 amino acids long. Trimming left V 6 bases short and J 2 bases short, with 17 bases between. CDR3 amino acids: CASSRGQSRTYEQYF. Here the CDR3 DNA reads TGTGCCAGCAGCCGCGGACAGAGTCGAACCTACGAGCAGTACTTC.

The chain joins TRBV28 to TRBJ1-6; TRBD1 is a possible D gene (5 bases). V lost 5 bases and J lost 0, with 11 bases in between. This CDR3 spans 16 amino acids. Germline V gene lookup returns CDR1 MDHEN and CDR2 SYDVKM. CDR3 in amino acids: CASSLQAYSYNSPLHF. The CDR3 DNA sequence: TGTGCCAGCAGTCTACAGGCGTACTCCTATAATTCACCCCTCCACTTT.

The V and J genes are TRBV10-1 and TRBJ2-3; a weak D match, TRBD2 (6 bases). Trimming stripped 5 bases from V and 3 bases from J, with 12 bases between. The CDR3 runs to 14 residues. Germline CDR1 WNHNN, CDR2 SYGVQD (reference sequence). The CDR3 here is CASSPEGLTDTQYF. As DNA, the CDR3 is TGCGCCAGCAGTCCGGAGGGCCTGACAGATACGCAGTATTTT.

This rearrangement joins TRBV19 to TRBJ1-1; the match to TRBD1 covers 8 bases. J gave up 1 base and V 4 bases, and 5 bases lay outside the gene matches. Germline V CDR1 and CDR2: LNHDA, SQIVND (reference sequence). The CDR3 is made up of 15 amino acids. CDR3 region: CASSTWTGPNTEAFF. CDR3 nucleotide sequence: TGTGCCAGTAGTACCTGGACAGGGCCGAACACTGAAGCTTTCTTT.